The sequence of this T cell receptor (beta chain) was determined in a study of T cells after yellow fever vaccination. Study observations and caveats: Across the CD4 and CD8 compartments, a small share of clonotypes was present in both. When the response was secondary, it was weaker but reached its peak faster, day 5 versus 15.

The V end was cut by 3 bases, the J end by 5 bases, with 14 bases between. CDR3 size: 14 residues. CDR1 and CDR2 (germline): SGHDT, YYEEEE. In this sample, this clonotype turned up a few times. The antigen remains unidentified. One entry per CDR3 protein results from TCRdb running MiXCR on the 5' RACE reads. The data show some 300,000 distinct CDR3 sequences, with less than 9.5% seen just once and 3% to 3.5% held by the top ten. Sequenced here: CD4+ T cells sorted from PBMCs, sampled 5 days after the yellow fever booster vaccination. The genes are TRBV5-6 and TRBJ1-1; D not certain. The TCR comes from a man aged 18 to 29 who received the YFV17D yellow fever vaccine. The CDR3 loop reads CASSWGWGWTEAFF. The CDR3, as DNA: TGTGCCAGCAGCTGGGGTTGGGGATGGACTGAAGCTTTCTTT.